These T cell receptor beta chains were read from a single sample in a study of blood T cell repertoires in COVID-19. Produced via immunoSEQ multiplex PCR; TCRdb's table is partial and in-frame only. The sample includes some 200,000 clones, about 87% seen only once; the top ten take 2.5% to 3.5%. The sequencing sample was made of peripheral blood. These receptors came from a man in his forties with active or convalescent COVID-19. Each CDR3 is given with its conserved first and last residue. The D gene is left open where the match is weak. Size values are once, few and many counts, or a class for expanded clones, and some rows have none.

abundance	v_gene	d_gene	j_gene	CDR3nt	CDR3aa
NA	TRBV11-3	NA	TRBJ1-6	TGTGCCAGCAGCAAAGGGGTATCGAATTCACCCCTCCACTTT	CASSKGVSNSPLHF
once	TRBV7-8	TRBD2	TRBJ2-1	TGTGCCAGCTGCCCCGGACTAGCGTTATACAATGAGCAGTTCTTC	CASCPGLALYNEQFF
NA	TRBV7-9	NA	TRBJ2-7	TGTGCCAGCGGCCAGGTGCGTCACGAGCAGTACTTC	CASGQVRHEQYF
NA	TRBV6-6	NA	TRBJ1-2	TGTGCCAGCAGTTACTCAGGGGATGATGGCTACACCTTC	CASSYSGDDGYTF
NA	TRBV3-1/TRBV3-2	TRBD1	TRBJ1-1	TGTGCCAGCAGCCCCCCGGGACAGATTATGAACACTGAAGCTTTCTTT	CASSPPGQIMNTEAFF
NA	TRBV27	TRBD2	TRBJ2-3	TGTGCCAGCAGCCGGCTTACGGGGACTAGCGGTTCCTCACACACAGATACGCAGTATTTT	CASSRLTGTSGSSHTDTQYF
NA	TRBV7-8	NA	TRBJ1-2	TGTGCCAGCAGCTTAGGCAGGGCGGATGGCTACACCTTC	CASSLGRADGYTF
NA	TRBV21-1	NA	TRBJ1-2	TGTGCCAGCAGCCTCCCAAGGGACAGGGGACAATATGGCTACACCTTC	CASSLPRDRGQYGYTF
once	TRBV16	NA	TRBJ1-2	TGTGCCAGCAGCCAATCCTCAAAGTCGAACTACTATGGCTACACCTTC	CASSQSSKSNYYGYTF
many	TRBV5-1	NA	TRBJ2-5	TGCGCCAGCAGACCCGCCGCGGGGAGACAAGAGACCCAGTACTTC	CASRPAAGRQETQYF
NA	TRBV5-1	TRBD2	TRBJ2-7	TGCGCCAGCAGCTCTGGCGGGGGGACCTACGAGCAGTACTTC	CASSSGGGTYEQYF
NA	TRBV10-3	NA	TRBJ1-1	TGTGCCATCAGTGACGCGGGGGAGTCCACTGAAGCTTTCTTT	CAISDAGESTEAFF
NA	TRBV2	TRBD1	TRBJ1-4	TGTGCCAGCAGTGTGGAGACAGGGGTGACTAATGAAAAACTGTTTTTT	CASSVETGVTNEKLFF
NA	TRBV21-1	NA	TRBJ1-1	TGTGCCAGCAGCCCACTCACGACAGGGAACACTGAAGCTTTCTTT	CASSPLTTGNTEAFF
NA	TRBV28	NA	TRBJ1-6	TGTGCCAGCAGTTTACAGTATAATTCACCCCTCCACTTT	CASSLQYNSPLHF
NA	TRBV6-5	NA	TRBJ1-1	TGTGCCAGCAGTAGGAGCATGAACACTGAAGCTTTCTTT	CASSRSMNTEAFF
NA	TRBV10-3	TRBD1	TRBJ2-3	TGTGCCATCAGTGGGGGACAGGGGACAGATACGCAGTATTTT	CAISGGQGTDTQYF
NA	TRBV28	NA	TRBJ2-7	TGTGCCAGCAGTGGCCGGGACACCGGCTCCTACGAGCAGTACTTC	CASSGRDTGSYEQYF
NA	TRBV5-1	TRBD1	TRBJ2-3	TGCGCCAGCAGCGAACAGGGGTGGGAAGATACGCAGTATTTT	CASSEQGWEDTQYF
NA	TRBV29-1	NA	TRBJ1-4	TGCAGCGTTCGAACCAACAGGGAACCGCGAGAAAAACTGTTTTTT	CSVRTNREPREKLFF
few	TRBV9	NA	TRBJ2-6	TGTGCCAGCAGCGCGCCGGGACACGTACCTCTCGGGGCCAACGTCCTGACTTTC	CASSAPGHVPLGANVLTF
NA	TRBV4-3	TRBD1	TRBJ2-4	TGCGCCAGCAGCCACCCGGGACAGAAAAACATTCAGTACTTC	CASSHPGQKNIQYF